One TCR beta chain is described in this entry. This specimen belongs to a study of blood T cell repertoires in COVID-19. Data came from immunoSEQ multiplex PCR; TCRdb stores just in-frame clones and leaves some out. The table records about 410,000 clones, more than 80% of them present only once. This CDR3 spans 17 amino acids. V trimming: 1 base; J trimming: 4 bases; junction bases outside the gene matches: 10. Germline V lookup: CDR1 LGHDT, CDR2 YNNKEL (reference sequence). The V and J genes are TRBV3-1 (or the pseudogene TRBV3-2) and TRBJ2-3, with 8 positions matching TRBD2. Sample: peripheral blood. The source of this sequence is a woman aged 30 to 39 with active or convalescent COVID-19. In nucleotides, the CDR3 is TGTGCCAGCAGCCAAGTATCTGGCGGGAGGTGGGCAGATACGCAGTATTTT. It is translated as CASSQVSGGRWADTQYF.